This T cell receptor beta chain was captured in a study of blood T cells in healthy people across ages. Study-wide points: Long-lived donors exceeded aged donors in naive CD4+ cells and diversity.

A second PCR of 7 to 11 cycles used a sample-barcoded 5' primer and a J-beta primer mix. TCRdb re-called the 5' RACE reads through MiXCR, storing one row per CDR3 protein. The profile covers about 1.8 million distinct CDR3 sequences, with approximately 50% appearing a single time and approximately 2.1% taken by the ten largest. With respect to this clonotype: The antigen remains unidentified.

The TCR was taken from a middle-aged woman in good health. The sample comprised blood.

The CDR3 region has the DNA TGTGCCAGCAGCGTCCCGGGACAGGGGTGGCGGTCCTATAATTCACCCCTCCACTTT. Translating it yields CASSVPGQGWRSYNSPLHF. The chain couples TRBV5-6 to TRBJ1-6; 10 positions match TRBD1. The junction had 11 bases not matched to a gene; V was cut back by 4 bases and J by 1 base. CDR1 is SGHDT and CDR2 is YYEEEE in the germline V gene. The CDR3 runs to 19 residues.